The entry that follows covers one T cell receptor (beta chain) sequence. Antigen specificity is unknown. V lost 7 bases to trimming and J lost 5 bases, with 10 bases between them. The V gene's germline CDR1 is SGDLS and CDR2 YYNGEE. This CDR3 is built from 11 residues. The PCR contained 60 Vbeta and 13 Jbeta primers. Clones were sequenced by immunoSEQ multiplex PCR, and TCRdb holds only the in-frame ones, with some missing. This table holds tens of thousands of clones. The entry originates in a study of cytomegalovirus exposure and HLA in healthy donors. Across the whole study: Earlier, 150 million to 200 million T cells were analyzed, and fewer than 120 million unique TCR beta sequences were found among them. Genotyping of 398 donors showed that over 80% belonged to the Caucasian-associated ancestry cluster. Study-level points and caveats: Presence/absence analyses supposed approximately even sequencing depth among donors.

Sequencing was carried out using PBMCs. The clonotype was recovered from a man aged 25-45 years in good health and CMV-seronegative. J is TRBJ2-7 and V is TRBV9; D may be TRBD1 (6 bases). The chain's CDR3 is CASSRGHEQYF. CDR3 coding DNA: TGTGCCAGCTCCAGGGGACACGAGCAGTACTTC. Complete variable domain (other parts from reference TRBV9 and TRBJ2-7): DSGVTQTPKHLITATGQRVTLRCSPRSGDLSVYWYQQSLDQGLQFLIQYYNGEERAKGNILERFSAQQFPDLHSELNLSSLELGDSALYFCASSRGHEQYFGPGTRLTVT.